Here is one TCR beta chain with its context. Per the authors' pipeline: Estimated nucleated cell counts came from reference gene primer amplification. The table came from immunoSEQ multiplex PCR; TCRdb's copy has only in-frame clones and leaves some out. V, J and clone size are taken as reported in that table, and D and trimming were inferred from the DNA itself. The data show 100,000 to 150,000 clones, around 86% seen once. This specimen comes from a study of blood T cell repertoires in COVID-19. For the study at large: The samples span acute and convalescent COVID-19 from the United States, Italy and Spain. The analysed material was cDNA or gDNA that came from T cells, B-cell-depleted T cells, or PBMCs.

This CDR3 spans 16 amino acids. V was pared by 1 base and J by 2 bases, with 8 bases of the junction left unmatched. The V gene's germline CDR1 is SGHTA and CDR2 FQGNSA. Material: peripheral blood. The source is a man in his 60s with acute or convalescent COVID-19. The chain employs TRBV7-2 and TRBJ2-7; 7 positions match TRBD1. The CDR3 is CASSLGPLGQPYEQYF. The CDR3 DNA sequence: TGTGCCAGCAGCTTAGGGCCGTTGGGACAGCCCTACGAGCAGTACTTC.